Following are 13 T cell receptor beta chains from one sample sequenced in a study of cytomegalovirus exposure and HLA in healthy donors. The PCR contained 60 Vbeta and 13 Jbeta primers. The data were produced by immunoSEQ multiplex PCR, yet TCRdb's version contains in-frame clones alone and is incomplete. The sample shows 120,000 to 150,000 clones, about two thirds of them seen only once. Input material: PBMCs. The receptors were sampled from a man in his sixties in good health and CMV-seronegative.

This clone showed up just a few times. The J gene is TRBJ2-1, the V gene TRBV7-2, with 13 bases matching TRBD2. The CDR3 totals 17 residues. The germline CDR1 and CDR2 sequences are SGHTA and FQGNSA. J gave up 3 bases and V 4 bases, and 6 bases lay outside the gene matches. The CDR3 DNA reads as TGTGCCAGCAGCTATACTGGGACTAGCGGGAACTACAATGAGCAGTTCTTC. This encodes CASSYTGTSGNYNEQFF.

V is TRBV5-6 and J is TRBJ2-3; D unclear. The CDR3 contains 12 residues. Germline CDR1 reads SGHDT; CDR2 reads YYEEEE. The ends were cut back, 0 bases at V and 6 bases at J, with 5 bases in the middle. The DNA of the CDR3 is TGTGCCAGCAGCTTGGCCTCTGATACGCAGTATTTT. Protein product: CASSLASDTQYF.

The gene calls are TRBV5-1 and TRBJ2-7; TRBD2 matches at 10 bases. The CDR3 spans 19 residues. J was trimmed by 2 bases and V by 0 bases; bases with no gene match: 14. Germline V gene sequence: CDR1 SGHRS, CDR2 YFSETQ. The CDR3 reads CASSLALAGVETVPYEQYF. CDR3 coding DNA: TGCGCCAGCAGCTTGGCCCTAGCGGGAGTAGAGACCGTGCCCTACGAGCAGTACTTC.

The V and J genes are TRBV4-3 and TRBJ2-3; a weak D match, TRBD1 (5 bases). Germline V CDR1 and CDR2: LGHNA, YSLEER. CDR3 length: 17 amino acids. Deletions cut 3 bases from V and 0 bases from J, with 16 bases between. The CDR3 DNA reads as TGCGCCAGCAGCCAGGCCCTGGGGCTGCTAAGCACAGATACGCAGTATTTT. Protein sequence: CASSQALGLLSTDTQYF.

Only a few counts were recorded for this clone. The chain is built from TRBV29-1 and TRBJ1-6; 7 bases are a match to TRBD1. J gave up 7 bases and V 7 bases, and 4 bases lay outside the gene matches. The CDR3 is 12 residues long. The germline gives CDR1 SQVTM, CDR2 ANQGSEA. Written as DNA, the CDR3 is TGCAGCGCAGGGACAGTAAATTCACCCCTCCACTTT. Its protein product is CSAGTVNSPLHF. Full variable domain (outside the CDR3, taken from reference TRBV29-1 and TRBJ1-6): SAVISQKPSRDICQRGTSLTIQCQVDSQVTMMFWYRQQPGQSLTLIATANQGSEATYESGFVIDKFPISRPNLTFSTLTVSNMSPEDSSIYLCSAGTVNSPLHFGNGTRLTVT.

This sequence joins TRBV7-2 and TRBJ2-3; D is ambiguous. Trimming removed 1 base at V and 1 base at J, with 6 bases between. The CDR3 spans 14 residues. The germline V gene encodes CDR1 SGHTA and CDR2 FQGNSA. CDR3 amino acids: CASSLVSGTDTQYF. The CDR3 bases are TGTGCCAGCAGCTTAGTTTCAGGCACAGATACGCAGTATTTT.

This clone was observed a single time. The rearrangement joins TRBV19 to TRBJ1-1; possible D gene TRBD1, 5 bases. The CDR3 runs 15 residues. Deletions cut 4 bases from V and 4 bases from J, with 16 bases between. Germline V gene sequence: CDR1 LNHDA, CDR2 SQIVND (reference sequence). The CDR3: CASSTRDGGATEAFF. CDR3 coding DNA: TGTGCCAGTAGTACCAGGGACGGGGGAGCCACTGAAGCTTTCTTT.

The J gene is TRBJ2-5, the V gene TRBV6-5; perhaps TRBD2 as D (6 bases). Trimming pared 4 bases from V and 4 bases from J, leaving 16 bases between. This CDR3 has 15 amino acids. CDR1 MNHEY and CDR2 SVGAGI come from the germline V gene. In nucleotides, the CDR3 is TGTGCCAGCAGTTCGCGGAGGGGAGGACGAGAGACCCAGTACTTC. Translated: CASSSRRGGRETQYF.

The genes are TRBV9 and TRBJ1-1; D possibly corresponds to TRBD1 (5 bases). Trimming cost V 0 bases and J 1 base, with 7 bases left between them. The CDR3 extends over 14 amino acids. The germline CDR1 and CDR2 sequences are SGDLS and YYNGEE. CDR3 in amino acids: CASSVATGNTEAFF. The CDR3 DNA follows: TGTGCCAGCAGCGTAGCAACAGGGAACACTGAAGCTTTCTTT.

This clone was seen only a few times. The J gene is TRBJ2-5, the V gene TRBV25-1, with D perhaps TRBD2 (6 bases). The CDR3 contains 14 residues. V lost 1 base, J lost 2 bases, and 8 bases lay in between. Germline CDR1 MGHDK, CDR2 SYGVNS. The CDR3 is CASSEWGEQETQYF. The CDR3 nucleotides read TGTGCCAGCAGTGAATGGGGGGAGCAAGAGACCCAGTACTTC.

A single count supports this clone. This chain joins TRBV9 and TRBJ1-1, with D possibly being TRBD1 (5 bases). Germline V gene sequence: CDR1 SGDLS, CDR2 YYNGEE. CDR3 length equals 15 residues. Trimming removed 0 bases from V and 3 bases from J, with 12 bases in between. DNA for the CDR3: TGTGCCAGCAGCGTAGCTCTGGGGGGGGACACTGAAGCTTTCTTT. Protein product: CASSVALGGDTEAFF.

In DNA, the CDR3 is TGCGCCAGCAGCTCGATACCTAGCGCTGACAAGCTGTTTTTT. Its protein is CASSSIPSADKLFF. The chain combines TRBV5-1 with TRBJ2-2, with a possible D match to TRBD2 (6 bases). The V end lost 3 bases, the J end lost 12 bases, and 18 bases lay between the germline ends. The CDR3 runs 14 residues. Germline V gene sequence: CDR1 SGHRS, CDR2 YFSETQ.

This chain joins TRBV29-1 and TRBJ1-1, with unresolved D. CDR3 length equals 12 residues. Germline V lookup: CDR1 SQVTM, CDR2 ANQGSEA. V was cut by 3 bases and J by 10 bases, with 15 bases left in between. As DNA, the CDR3 is TGCAGCGTTGACGGTTCCCATATTGGAGCTTTCTTT. It yields the protein CSVDGSHIGAFF.